This T cell receptor (beta chain) was found in a study of blood T cells in healthy people across ages. A second PCR, run for about 6 to 11 cycles, used a sample-barcoded 5' primer plus a J-beta primer mix. One entry per CDR3 protein results from TCRdb running MiXCR on the 5' RACE reads. The table includes around 900,000 distinct CDR3 sequences, roughly 51% detected once. In germline, CDR1 is LGHNA, CDR2 YSLEER. Trimming removed 5 bases from V and 5 bases from J, with 15 bases in between. The length of the CDR3 is 14 residues. Study-wide results and limits: Estimated diversity, derived from one million T cells, was regarded as an underestimate.

Points on this clonotype: Its antigen is not known.

The genes are TRBV4-3 and TRBJ2-5; D tentatively reads TRBD1 or TRBD2 (5 bases each). Specimen: blood. This receptor was identified in an older woman in good health. CDR3 residues: CASSGTLVGETQYF. The CDR3 DNA sequence: TGCGCCAGCAGCGGGACCTTAGTGGGGGAGACCCAGTACTTC.